These 27 T cell receptor beta chains were sequenced from one sample in a study of cytomegalovirus exposure and HLA in healthy donors. Use of 60 Vbeta and 13 Jbeta primers characterized the PCR. The protocol was immunoSEQ multiplex PCR, while the TCRdb copy is restricted to in-frame clones and leaves out a portion. The data show roughly 100,000 clones, with roughly 80% seen just once and more than 2% held by the top ten. Sequenced material: PBMCs. These TCRs come from a man aged 35-49 years in good health and CMV-seronegative.

This rearrangement joins TRBV7-9 to TRBJ2-5; 8 bases are a match to TRBD2. Losses at the gene ends were 4 bases for V and 4 bases for J; bases not matched to a gene: 11. The CDR3 is 16 residues long. The germline V gene has CDR1 SEHNR and CDR2 FQNEAQ (reference sequence). The CDR3 sequence is CASSSRGGGSGETQYF. The CDR3 nucleotides are TGTGCCAGCAGCTCCCGGGGCGGGGGGTCCGGAGAGACCCAGTACTTC.

The chain is built from TRBV15 and TRBJ2-7, with D tentatively TRBD1 (5 bases). The germline V and J ends were trimmed by 0 bases and 6 bases, with 9 bases remaining between them. Per germline, CDR1 LNHNV and CDR2 YYDKDF (reference sequence). The CDR3 extends over 13 amino acids. CDR3 sequence (DNA): TGTGCCACCAGCAGAGATAGGACATTCGAGCAGTACTTC. Its translation: CATSRDRTFEQYF.

The V call is TRBV7-8, the J call TRBJ2-5; 9 bases line up with TRBD2. Per germline, CDR1 SGHVS and CDR2 FQNEAQ. The length of the CDR3 is 17 residues. V dropped 4 bases and J dropped 0; count of bases not matched to a gene: 9. DNA for the CDR3: TGTGCCAGCAGCTCGTTGGGGGCTAGCGGGGACCAAGAGACCCAGTACTTC. Protein product: CASSSLGASGDQETQYF. Filled out from reference TRBV7-8 and TRBJ2-5, the complete variable domain reads GAGVSQSPRYKVAKRGQDVALRCDPISGHVSLFWYQQALGQGPEFLTYFQNEAQLDKSGLPSDRFFAERPEGSVSTLKIQRTQQEDSAVYLCASSSLGASGDQETQYFGPGTRLLVL.

The V call is TRBV6-5, the J call TRBJ2-3; TRBD2 is a possible D gene (7 bases). This CDR3 comprises 15 residues. The ends were cut back, 7 bases at V and 0 bases at J, with 14 bases in the middle. Germline V gives CDR1 MNHEY, CDR2 SVGAGI. The CDR3 nucleotides read TGTGCCAGCACCCGAGGGGGGGCTAGCACAGATACGCAGTATTTT. Translation: CASTRGGASTDTQYF.

J is TRBJ2-3 and V is TRBV6-1; D gene unclear. Deletions cut 8 bases from V and 0 bases from J, with 12 bases between. CDR1 is MNHNS, CDR2 SASEGT, per germline. The CDR3 has 14 residues. Here the CDR3 DNA reads TGTGCCAGCCAAAGAGTTTATAGCACAGATACGCAGTATTTT. It is translated as CASQRVYSTDTQYF.

As DNA, the CDR3 is TGTGCCAGCAGAGTTAGCGGGGGAACCTACAATGAGCAGTTCTTC. It translates to CASRVSGGTYNEQFF. V usage is TRBV6-1 and J usage is TRBJ2-1; TRBD2 matches 9 bases. V lost 6 bases, J lost 2 bases, and 5 bases stayed unmatched. CDR3 length equals 15 residues. Germline V lookup: CDR1 MNHNS, CDR2 SASEGT.

The sample holds one count of this clone. The rearrangement uses TRBV12-5 and TRBJ2-6; no clear D gene. Between the trimmed V and J ends, which lost 7 bases and 2 bases, there was a span of 6 bases. Germline V CDR1 and CDR2: LGHNT, FRNRAP. The CDR3 totals 13 residues. Here the CDR3 reads CASALPGANVLTF. CDR3 bases: TGTGCTAGTGCCCTACCTGGGGCCAACGTCCTGACTTTC.

The chain joins TRBV13 to TRBJ2-7; D may be TRBD2 (6 bases). With 6 bases removed from V and 0 bases from J, the gap between germline ends came to 9 bases. Germline loops: CDR1 PRHDT, CDR2 FYEKMQ (reference sequence). The CDR3 runs 13 residues. The CDR3 sequence: CASRGGSSYEQYF. CDR3 bases: TGTGCCAGCAGGGGGGGTAGCTCCTACGAGCAGTACTTC.

This rearrangement joins TRBV6-1 to TRBJ1-1; 7 bases align to TRBD1. Germline values: CDR1 MNHNS, CDR2 SASEGT. CDR3 length: 15 residues. With 3 bases clipped from V and 0 bases from J, the junction kept 4 bases outside the gene matches. CDR3 in amino acids: CASSDEGAMNTEAFF. The CDR3 DNA follows: TGTGCCAGCAGTGACGAGGGGGCTATGAACACTGAAGCTTTCTTT.

This chain connects TRBV2 to TRBJ1-2; 9 positions agree with TRBD1. Germline V CDR1 and CDR2: SNHLY, FYNNEI. The CDR3 totals 12 residues. The trim removed 6 bases at V and 5 bases at J, leaving 1 base unmatched. CDR3 protein: CASSGTGYGYTF. The DNA of the CDR3 is TGTGCCAGCAGCGGGACAGGGTATGGCTACACCTTC.

V and J are TRBV4-2 and TRBJ1-3, with D possibly matching TRBD1 (5 bases). The CDR3 covers 16 residues. Looked up from germline, CDR1 is LGHNA and CDR2 is YNFKEQ. Trimming shortened V by 3 bases and J by 2 bases, and 14 bases separated the two germline ends. CDR3 in DNA: TGTGCCAGCAGCCAGGCGGAGGGGTCAACTGGAAACACCATATATTTT. Protein: CASSQAEGSTGNTIYF.

This chain links TRBV7-9 with TRBJ1-1; TRBD1 might be the D (6 bases). The CDR3 is made up of 15 amino acids. Germline loops: CDR1 SEHNR, CDR2 FQNEAQ (reference sequence). V shed 5 bases and J shed 1 base, with 14 bases lying between them. The CDR3 spells CASSARRQENTEAFF. The CDR3 DNA follows: TGTGCCAGCAGCGCCCGACGACAGGAGAACACTGAAGCTTTCTTT.

This sequence joins TRBV6-5 and TRBJ1-3; D is ambiguous. There are 15 residues in the CDR3. Per germline, CDR1 MNHEY and CDR2 SVGAGI. V shed 3 bases and J shed 0 bases, with 9 bases lying between them. As DNA, the CDR3 is TGTGCCAGCAGTTATCGGCGGAGCTCTGGAAACACCATATATTTT. It encodes CASSYRRSSGNTIYF.

CDR3 region: CASSPYRDRPYEQYF. CDR3 DNA sequence: TGTGCCAGCTCACCATATCGGGACAGGCCCTACGAGCAGTACTTC. The chain joins TRBV18 to TRBJ2-7; 8 nucleotides match TRBD1. The CDR3 spans 15 residues. Germline V gives CDR1 KGHSH, CDR2 LQKENI. The junction had 5 bases not matched to a gene; V was cut back by 2 bases and J by 2 bases.

The table lists this clone with a few counts. The chain links TRBV2 to TRBJ2-7; 11 nucleotides line up with TRBD2. Germline values: CDR1 SNHLY, CDR2 FYNNEI. V was pared by 7 bases and J by 5 bases, with 7 bases of the junction left unmatched. The CDR3 runs to 14 residues. CDR3 sequence (DNA): TGTGCCAGCAAGGGACTAGCGGCCCTCGACGAGCAGTACTTC. As protein: CASKGLAALDEQYF.

The chain recombines TRBV7-6 with TRBJ2-3, with TRBD2 identical over 7 bases. This CDR3 is 16 amino acids long. The germline V gene encodes CDR1 SGHVS and CDR2 FNYEAQ. V was pared by 5 bases and J by 1 base, with 9 bases of the junction left unmatched. The CDR3 coding sequence is TGTGCCAGCAGCCCCACCCAGGCGGGGGGCACAGATACGCAGTATTTT. It is translated as CASSPTQAGGTDTQYF. Full variable domain (missing parts from reference TRBV7-6 and TRBJ2-3): GAGVSQSPRYKVTKRGQDVALRCDPISGHVSLYWYRQALGQGPEFLTYFNYEAQQDKSGLPNDRFSAERPEGSISTLTIQRTEQRDSAMYRCASSPTQAGGTDTQYFGPGTRLTVL.

This clone was detected only once. The rearrangement links TRBV2 to TRBJ2-1, with a weak D call TRBD2 (6 bases). V lost 4 bases and J lost 0, with 10 bases in between. Germline V gives CDR1 SNHLY, CDR2 FYNNEI. The length of the CDR3 is 15 residues. CDR3 sequence: CASSANGGSYNEQFF. Written as DNA, the CDR3 is TGTGCCAGCAGTGCGAACGGGGGCTCCTACAATGAGCAGTTCTTC.

This sequence joins TRBV29-1 and TRBJ1-1; the match to TRBD1 covers 7 bases. This CDR3 has 13 residues. J was trimmed by 5 bases and V by 5 bases; bases with no gene match: 8. Germline CDR1 is SQVTM and CDR2 is ANQGSEA. DNA of the CDR3: TGCAGCGTTAGACAGGGTGCTAGAACTGAAGCTTTCTTT. Amino acid sequence: CSVRQGARTEAFF.

This clone has just a few counts. The V call is TRBV2, the J call TRBJ2-5; 14 nucleotides agree with TRBD2. Germline trimming cut 6 bases from V and 2 bases from J; bases unmatched to any gene: 5. The CDR3 is 16 residues long. The V gene's germline CDR1 is SNHLY and CDR2 FYNNEI. CDR3: CASSPRTSGGQETQYF. CDR3 nucleotides: TGTGCCAGCAGCCCACGGACTAGCGGGGGGCAAGAGACCCAGTACTTC.

This sequence joins TRBV6-6 and TRBJ1-1; TRBD1 aligns across 7 bases. This CDR3 has 13 residues. V shed 6 bases and J 1 base; nucleotides not matched to a gene: 2. Germline CDR1 reads MNHNY; CDR2 reads SVGAGI (reference sequence). The CDR3 coding sequence is TGTGCCAGCAGAAGGGGGCGGAACACTGAAGCTTTCTTT. Its translation is CASRRGRNTEAFF.

The chain employs TRBV7-3 and TRBJ2-1, with a tentative D call TRBD1 (6 bases). This CDR3 has 13 residues. Trimming took 4 bases from V and 5 from J, leaving 9 bases between them. Germline V gene sequence: CDR1 SGHTA, CDR2 FQGTGA. CDR3 DNA: TGTGCCAGCAGCTCAGGGGTTCACAATGAGCAGTTCTTC. This gives the protein CASSSGVHNEQFF.

The chain employs TRBV6-5 and TRBJ1-2, with D tentatively TRBD1 (6 bases). The germline gives CDR1 MNHEY, CDR2 SVGAGI. V lost 5 bases to trimming and J lost 4 bases, with 11 bases between them. The CDR3 has 13 residues. CDR3 loop: CASSKGGIYGYTF. In DNA, the CDR3 is TGTGCCAGCAGTAAAGGGGGTATCTATGGCTACACCTTC.

This chain joins TRBV9 and TRBJ2-2; D gene uncertain. Germline V gives CDR1 SGDLS, CDR2 YYNGEE. CDR3 size: 13 residues. V lost 1 base, J lost 3 bases, and 4 bases lay in between. CDR3 protein: CASSVQDTGELFF. CDR3 coding DNA: TGTGCCAGCAGCGTACAGGACACCGGGGAGCTGTTTTTT.

The chain couples TRBV10-3 to TRBJ2-3; possible D gene TRBD1, 5 bases. The CDR3 length is 14 residues. Between the trimmed V and J ends, which lost 8 bases and 6 bases, there was a span of 18 bases. From germline, CDR1 is ENHRY and CDR2 SYGVKD. The CDR3 DNA is TGTGCCATCTCACAAGCCAGGGAAGGGGATACGCAGTATTTT. This codes for CAISQAREGDTQYF.

The chain links TRBV7-2 to TRBJ2-5; perhaps TRBD1 as D (5 bases). V was shortened by 9 bases and J by 2 bases, with 10 bases between the two germline ends. Germline-derived CDR1 and CDR2 are SGHTA and FQGNSA. The CDR3 runs to 12 residues. The CDR3 region is CARPGLQETQYF. The CDR3 coding sequence is TGTGCCAGACCAGGGTTACAAGAGACCCAGTACTTC.

This chain links TRBV9 with TRBJ2-3; 9 bases align to TRBD2. The CDR3 totals 18 residues. Germline loops: CDR1 SGDLS, CDR2 YYNGEE. After removal of 2 bases from V and 0 bases from J, the junction contained 10 bases not matched to a gene. CDR3 sequence reads: CASSVALTSGSSTDTQYF. The CDR3 DNA reads TGTGCCAGCAGCGTCGCGTTGACTAGCGGATCTAGCACAGATACGCAGTATTTT.

This sequence joins TRBV5-6 and TRBJ2-2; D might be TRBD2 (5 bases). V lost 1 base and J 0 bases, leaving 10 bases between the germline ends. Looked up from germline, CDR1 is SGHDT and CDR2 is YYEEEE. The CDR3 spans 16 residues. In DNA form, the CDR3 reads TGTGCCAGCAGCTTGAGGAGGTCCGCGAACACCGGGGAGCTGTTTTTT. Residues: CASSLRRSANTGELFF.